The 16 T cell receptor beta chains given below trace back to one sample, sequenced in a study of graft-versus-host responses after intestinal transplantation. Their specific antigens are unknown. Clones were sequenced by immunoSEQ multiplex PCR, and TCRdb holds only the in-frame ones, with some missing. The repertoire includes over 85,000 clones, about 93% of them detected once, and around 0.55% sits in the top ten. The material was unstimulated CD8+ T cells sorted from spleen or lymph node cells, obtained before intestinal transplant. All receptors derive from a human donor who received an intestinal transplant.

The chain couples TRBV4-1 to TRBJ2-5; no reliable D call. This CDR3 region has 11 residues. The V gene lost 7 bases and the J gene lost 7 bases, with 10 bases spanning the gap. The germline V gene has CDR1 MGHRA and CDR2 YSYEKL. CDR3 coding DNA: TGCGCCAGCATGGACCTGGGGACCCAGTACTTC. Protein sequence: CASMDLGTQYF.

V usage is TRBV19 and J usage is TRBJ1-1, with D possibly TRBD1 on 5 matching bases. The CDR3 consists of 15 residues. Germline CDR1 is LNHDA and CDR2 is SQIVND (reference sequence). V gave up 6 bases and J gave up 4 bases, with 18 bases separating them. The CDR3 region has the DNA TGTGCCAGTAGGCCATCCCCAGGCGGGGGCACTGAAGCTTTCTTT. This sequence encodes CASRPSPGGGTEAFF.

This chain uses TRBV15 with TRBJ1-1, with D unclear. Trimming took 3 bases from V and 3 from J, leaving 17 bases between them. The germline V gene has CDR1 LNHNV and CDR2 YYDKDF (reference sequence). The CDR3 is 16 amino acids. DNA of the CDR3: TGTGCCACCAGCAGGGCCGCATGGGGAGGCGACACTGAAGCTTTCTTT. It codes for CATSRAAWGGDTEAFF.

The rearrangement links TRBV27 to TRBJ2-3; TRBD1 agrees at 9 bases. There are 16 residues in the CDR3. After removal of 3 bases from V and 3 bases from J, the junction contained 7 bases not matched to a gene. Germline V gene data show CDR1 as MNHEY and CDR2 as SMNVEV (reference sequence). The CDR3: CASSFGDRVATDTQYF. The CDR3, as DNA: TGTGCCAGCAGTTTCGGGGACAGGGTCGCGACAGATACGCAGTATTTT.

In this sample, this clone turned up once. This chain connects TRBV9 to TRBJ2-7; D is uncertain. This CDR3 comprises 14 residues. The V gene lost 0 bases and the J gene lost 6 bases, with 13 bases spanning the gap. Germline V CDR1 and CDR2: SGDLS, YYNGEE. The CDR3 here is CASSVGGLQLEQYF. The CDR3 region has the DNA TGTGCCAGCAGCGTAGGTGGGCTACAACTCGAGCAGTACTTC.

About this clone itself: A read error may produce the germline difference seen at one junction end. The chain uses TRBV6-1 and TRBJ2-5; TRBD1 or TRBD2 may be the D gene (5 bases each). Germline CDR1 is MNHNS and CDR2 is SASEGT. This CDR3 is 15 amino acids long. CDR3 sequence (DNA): TGTGCCAGCAGCCCGAAGGTTGGGACCCAAGGGACCCAGTACTTC. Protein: CASSPKVGTQGTQYF.

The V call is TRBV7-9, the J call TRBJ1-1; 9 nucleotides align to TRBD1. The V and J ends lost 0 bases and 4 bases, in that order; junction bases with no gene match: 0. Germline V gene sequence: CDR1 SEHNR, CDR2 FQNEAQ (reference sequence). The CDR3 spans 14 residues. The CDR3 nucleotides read TGTGCCAGCAGCTTAGCGACAGGGGGCACTGAAGCTTTCTTT. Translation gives CASSLATGGTEAFF.

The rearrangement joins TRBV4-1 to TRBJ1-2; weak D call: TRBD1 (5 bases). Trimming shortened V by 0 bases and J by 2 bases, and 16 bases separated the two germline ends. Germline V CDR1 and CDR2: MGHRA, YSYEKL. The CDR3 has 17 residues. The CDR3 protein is CASSQDPTQGPNYGYTF. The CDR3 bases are TGCGCCAGCAGCCAAGATCCGACGCAGGGTCCCAACTATGGCTACACCTTC.

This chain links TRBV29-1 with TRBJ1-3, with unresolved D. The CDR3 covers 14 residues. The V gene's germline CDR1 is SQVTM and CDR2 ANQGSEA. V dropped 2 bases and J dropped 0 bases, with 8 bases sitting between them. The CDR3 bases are TGCAGCGTTGAACGGCGGCACTCTGGAAACACCATATATTTT. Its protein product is CSVERRHSGNTIYF. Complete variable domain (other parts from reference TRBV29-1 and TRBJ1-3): SAVISQKPSRDICQRGTSLTIQCQVDSQVTMMFWYRQQPGQSLTLIATANQGSEATYESGFVIDKFPISRPNLTFSTLTVSNMSPEDSSIYLCSVERRHSGNTIYFGEGSWLTVV.

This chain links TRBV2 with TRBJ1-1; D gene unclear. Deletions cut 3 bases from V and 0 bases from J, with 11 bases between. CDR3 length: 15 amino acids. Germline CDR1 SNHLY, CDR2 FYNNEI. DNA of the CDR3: TGTGCCAGCAGTGATCCTCGCGCCATGAACACTGAAGCTTTCTTT. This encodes CASSDPRAMNTEAFF.

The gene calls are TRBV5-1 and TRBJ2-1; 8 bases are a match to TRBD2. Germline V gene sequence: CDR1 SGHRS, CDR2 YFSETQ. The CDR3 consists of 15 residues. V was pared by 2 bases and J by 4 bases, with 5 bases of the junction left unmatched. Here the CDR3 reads CASSFVAGQYNEQFF. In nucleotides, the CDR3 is TGCGCCAGCAGCTTCGTAGCGGGACAATACAATGAGCAGTTCTTC.

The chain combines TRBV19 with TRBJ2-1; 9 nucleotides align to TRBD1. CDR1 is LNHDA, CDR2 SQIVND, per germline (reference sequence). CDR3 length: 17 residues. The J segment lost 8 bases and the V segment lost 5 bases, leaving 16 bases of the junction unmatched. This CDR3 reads CASSVKGYRDREDEQFF. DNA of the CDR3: TGTGCCAGTAGTGTCAAGGGGTACCGGGACAGGGAGGATGAGCAGTTCTTC.

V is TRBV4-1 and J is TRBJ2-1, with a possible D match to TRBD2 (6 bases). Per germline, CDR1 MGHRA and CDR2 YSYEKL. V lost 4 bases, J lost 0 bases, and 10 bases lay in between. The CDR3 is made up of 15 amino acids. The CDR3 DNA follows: TGCGCCAGCAGCCTAGTGGGAGGCTCCTACAATGAGCAGTTCTTC. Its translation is CASSLVGGSYNEQFF.

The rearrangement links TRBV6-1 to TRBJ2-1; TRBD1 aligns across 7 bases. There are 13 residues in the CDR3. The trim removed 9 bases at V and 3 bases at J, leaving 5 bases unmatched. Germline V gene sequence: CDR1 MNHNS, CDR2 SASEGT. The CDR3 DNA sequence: TGTGCCAGTGGGGACAGAGTCTACAATGAGCAGTTCTTC. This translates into CASGDRVYNEQFF.

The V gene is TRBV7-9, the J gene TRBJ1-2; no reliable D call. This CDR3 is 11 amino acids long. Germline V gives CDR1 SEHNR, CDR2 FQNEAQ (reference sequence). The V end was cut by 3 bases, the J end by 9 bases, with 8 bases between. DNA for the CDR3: TGTGCCAGCAGCTTTGGCGGTCGCTACACCTTC. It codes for CASSFGGRYTF.

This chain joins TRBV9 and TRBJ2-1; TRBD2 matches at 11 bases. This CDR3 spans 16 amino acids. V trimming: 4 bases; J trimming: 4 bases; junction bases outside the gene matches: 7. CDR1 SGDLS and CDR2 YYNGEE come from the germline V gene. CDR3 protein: CASSYTSGGYYNEQFF. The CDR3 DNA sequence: TGTGCCAGCAGCTATACTAGCGGGGGATATTACAATGAGCAGTTCTTC.